This T cell receptor (beta chain) was sequenced for a study of molecular identifiers for immune sequencing clone quantification. Study-wide points: Highly expanded clone sizes could be underestimated by identical TCR molecules that share a barcode. Jurkat TCR RNA that was spiked in from one cell was reportedly detectable among some 1 million naive cells.

TCRdb re-called the PCR reads with MiXCR, one entry per CDR3 protein. The sample consists of over 65,000 distinct CDR3 sequences, 20% to 30% of them appearing once. Between roughly 19,000 and 1,100,000 sorted cells, with 10%, 30% or 50% RNA, yielded naive CD8 libraries. CD8+CD4-CCR7+CD45RA+ cells were sorted as naive CD8 T cells. This clonotype was seen only a few times. The target antigen is unknown. This clone may be a read error of a much larger clone one base away. CDR3 size: 10 residues. Germline CDR1 and CDR2: SQVTM and ANQGSEA. The chain combines TRBV29-1 with TRBJ2-7; weak D call: TRBD1 (5 bases). The sequence came from a human donor in good health. Some libraries in this study had Jurkat cell RNA spiked in. Material: naive CD8+ T cells from blood, with Jurkat cell RNA spiked in. Subset defined: FACS-sorted CD8+CD4-CCR7+CD45RA+ naive T cells. DNA for the CDR3: TGCAGCGCGCAGGGATACGTGCAGTACTTC. Translation gives CSAQGYVQYF.